This T cell receptor beta chain was recorded in a study of CD8 T cells in ankylosing spondylitis. Notes on this clonotype: Its matching antigen is unknown.

Study-wide results and limits: With a CD8+ phenotype, disease-linked clones were relatively rare in peripheral blood. Earlier authors reported some of these motif variants in reactive arthritis synovial fluid and blood. Matched synovial fluid from ankylosing spondylitis patients was reported to be enriched for disease-linked clones.

Deletions cut 9 bases from V and 9 bases from J, with 15 bases between. This CDR3 has 12 amino acids. Germline CDR1 MNHEY, CDR2 SMNVEV (reference sequence). TCRdb passed the 5' RACE reads through MiXCR, listing each CDR3 protein once. The profile shows 200,000 to 250,000 distinct CDR3 sequences, about 11% of them singletons. This clonotype was obtained from a male donor with ankylosing spondylitis or in good health (not recorded which). This chain connects TRBV27 to TRBJ2-1, with D perhaps matching TRBD1 or TRBD2 (5 bases each). The sample taken for sequencing was blood, either unsorted or a sorted T cell fraction (not recorded which). Written as DNA, the CDR3 is TGTGCCAGTTGGGGACGATCTCCTGAGCAGTTCTTC. This encodes CASWGRSPEQFF.